A selection of T cell receptor beta chains follows, all from one sample in a study of T cells in narcolepsy. Only in-frame clones appear in the TCRdb table, and some are missing; sequencing was by immunoSEQ multiplex PCR. This table holds about 24,000 clones, roughly 62% found once. The specimen sequenced was memory (CD45RA-) CD4+ T cells from blood. These receptors were taken from a human donor in good health. The CDR3 runs from the conserved cysteine through the conserved F or W. The D gene is left open where the match is weak. Clone size is not always given. Where it is, it says once, few, many or a class for expanded clones.

CDR3	DNA	size	D	V	J
CATRTGIRGNTIYF	TGTGCCACACGTACAGGGATTCGTGGAAACACCATATATTTT	.	.	TRBV19	TRBJ1-3
CASSYSSRGGTDTQYF	TGTGCCAGCAGTTACTCATCCAGGGGGGGCACAGATACGCAGTATTTT	.	.	TRBV6-5	TRBJ2-3
CASTGADGFNEQFF	TGTGCCAGTACCGGGGCAGACGGTTTCAATGAGCAGTTCTTC	.	.	TRBV2	TRBJ2-1
CASSQERDTPYEQYF	TGCGCCAGCAGCCAAGAAAGGGACACTCCCTACGAGCAGTACTTC	.	.	TRBV4-3	TRBJ2-7
CASRPTGHQSTLYNEQFF	TGTGCCAGCAGACCCACCGGACACCAAAGCACCCTCTACAATGAGCAGTTCTTC	.	.	TRBV5-6	TRBJ2-1
CASTERGGPIHEQYF	TGTGCCAGCACCGAGCGGGGGGGTCCCATCCACGAGCAGTACTTC	.	TRBD2	TRBV5-6	TRBJ2-7
CASSMGQKQETQYF	TGTGCCAGCAGCATGGGGCAGAAGCAAGAGACCCAGTACTTC	.	.	TRBV7-3	TRBJ2-5
CASSSSVYTDTQYF	TGTGCCAGCAGTTCTAGCGTATACACAGATACGCAGTATTTT	.	.	TRBV2	TRBJ2-3
CASPSDRKARETQYF	TGTGCCAGCCCTTCGGACAGGAAGGCCCGAGAGACCCAGTACTTC	.	TRBD1	TRBV2	TRBJ2-5
CASSLTGYEQYF	TGTGCCAGCAGCCTAACAGGTTACGAGCAGTACTTC	.	.	TRBV7-2	TRBJ2-7
CASGGLGGYEQYF	TGTGCCAGCGGGGGTCTCGGCGGGTACGAGCAGTACTTC	.	.	TRBV6-5	TRBJ2-7
CASSLTVGVQPQHF	TGTGCCAGCAGTCTGACAGTGGGGGTCCAGCCCCAGCATTTT	.	.	TRBV28	TRBJ1-5
CASSLREEGTDTQYF	TGTGCCAGCAGCCTCAGGGAAGAGGGCACAGATACGCAGTATTTT	.	.	TRBV5-5	TRBJ2-3
CASSTGAGANVLTF	TGTGCCAGCAGTACAGGGGCTGGGGCCAACGTCCTGACTTTC	few	TRBD1	TRBV6-6	TRBJ2-6
CASSWAGGEQFF	TGTGCCAGCAGTTGGGCGGGGGGTGAGCAGTTCTTC	.	TRBD2	TRBV27	TRBJ2-1
CASSAHGGIKTEAFF	TGTGCCAGCAGTGCCCACGGGGGGATAAAGACTGAAGCTTTCTTT	.	.	TRBV6-1	TRBJ1-1
CASRTGRQGWGKLFF	TGTGCCAGCAGGACTGGAAGGCAGGGTTGGGGAAAACTGTTTTTT	.	.	TRBV7-8	TRBJ1-4
CASSPGTTNEKLFF	TGCGCCAGCAGCCCCGGAACAACTAATGAAAAACTGTTTTTT	.	.	TRBV5-1	TRBJ1-4
CATTETVGEQYF	TGTGCCACGACGGAAACGGTGGGCGAGCAGTACTTC	.	.	TRBV10-3	TRBJ2-7
CATNGDRGEKLFF	TGTGCCACTAACGGAGACAGGGGTGAAAAACTGTTTTTT	few	TRBD1	TRBV15	TRBJ1-4
CASSSEGDEQFF	TGTGCCAGCAGTTCCGAGGGGGATGAGCAGTTCTTC	.	.	TRBV6-1	TRBJ2-1
CASSLARLAQRETQYF	TGTGCCAGCAGCTTAGCGCGTCTAGCCCAGAGAGAGACCCAGTACTTC	.	.	TRBV7-8	TRBJ2-5
CASSLDASKAEAFF	TGCGCCAGCAGCTTGGACGCCTCTAAAGCTGAAGCTTTCTTT	.	.	TRBV5-1	TRBJ1-1
CASSYLNQNTGELFF	TGTGCCAGCAGTTACCTCAACCAGAACACCGGGGAGCTGTTTTTT	once	.	TRBV6-6	TRBJ2-2
CASSFRDRGSFGSGANVLTF	TGTGCCAGCAGCTTCCGGGACAGGGGATCGTTCGGCTCTGGGGCCAACGTCCTGACTTTC	.	TRBD1	TRBV27	TRBJ2-6
CASSQDSQGAEQYF	TGCGCCAGCAGCCAAGATTCCCAGGGGGCCGAGCAGTACTTC	few	TRBD1	TRBV4-3	TRBJ2-7
CASSPGLGLKTQYF	TGTGCCAGCAGTCCGGGACTAGGTCTCAAGACCCAGTACTTC	.	TRBD2	TRBV6-5	TRBJ2-5
CASSLPSGPSGYTF	TGTGCCAGCAGCCTGCCGTCTGGACCGTCTGGCTACACCTTC	few	.	TRBV5-8	TRBJ1-2
CASSQRQNTGELFF	TGTGCCAGTAGTCAGCGCCAGAACACCGGGGAGCTGTTTTTT	.	.	TRBV19	TRBJ2-2
CASSVGSGPATDTQYF	TGTGCCAGCAGCGTAGGCTCGGGCCCCGCGACAGATACGCAGTATTTT	.	.	TRBV9	TRBJ2-3
CASSRTPADTQYF	TGTGCCAGCAGCCGGACACCGGCAGATACGCAGTATTTT	once	.	TRBV7-2	TRBJ2-3
CATVDSNQPQHF	TGTGCCACCGTGGACTCCAATCAGCCCCAGCATTTT	few	.	TRBV6-6	TRBJ1-5
CASSESTDTQYF	TGTGCCAGCAGCGAAAGCACAGATACGCAGTATTTT	.	.	TRBV9	TRBJ2-3
CASSLYFRWAYGYTF	TGTGCCAGCAGTTTATATTTCAGGTGGGCTTATGGCTACACCTTC	.	.	TRBV28	TRBJ1-2